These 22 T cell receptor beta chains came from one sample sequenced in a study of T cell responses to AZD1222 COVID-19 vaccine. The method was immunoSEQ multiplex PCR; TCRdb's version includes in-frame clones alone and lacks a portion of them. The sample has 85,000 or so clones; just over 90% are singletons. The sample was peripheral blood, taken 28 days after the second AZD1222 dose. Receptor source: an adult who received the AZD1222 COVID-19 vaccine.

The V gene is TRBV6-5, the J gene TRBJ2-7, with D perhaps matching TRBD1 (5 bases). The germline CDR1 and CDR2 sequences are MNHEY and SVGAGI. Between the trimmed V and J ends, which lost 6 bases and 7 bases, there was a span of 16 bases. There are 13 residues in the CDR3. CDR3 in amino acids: CASRRVGVEEQYF. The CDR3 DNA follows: TGTGCCAGCAGAAGGGTAGGGGTAGAGGAGCAGTACTTC.

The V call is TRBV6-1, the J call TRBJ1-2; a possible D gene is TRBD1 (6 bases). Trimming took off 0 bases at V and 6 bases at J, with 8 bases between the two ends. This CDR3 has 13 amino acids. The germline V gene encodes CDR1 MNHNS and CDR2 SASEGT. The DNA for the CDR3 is TGTGCCAGCAGTGAAGCCAGGACAGATGGCTACACCTTC. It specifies CASSEARTDGYTF.

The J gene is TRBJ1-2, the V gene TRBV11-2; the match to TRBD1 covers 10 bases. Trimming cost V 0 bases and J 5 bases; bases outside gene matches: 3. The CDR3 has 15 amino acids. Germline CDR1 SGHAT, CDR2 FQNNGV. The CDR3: CASSLEPGQGYGYTF. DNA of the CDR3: TGTGCCAGCAGCTTAGAGCCGGGACAGGGGTATGGCTACACCTTC.

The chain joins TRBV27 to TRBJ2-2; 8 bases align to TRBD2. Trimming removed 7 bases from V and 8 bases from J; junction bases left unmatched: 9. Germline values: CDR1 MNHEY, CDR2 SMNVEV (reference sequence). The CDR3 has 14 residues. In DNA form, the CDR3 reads TGTGCCAGCACCGTAGCGGGGCCCGTAGGGGAGCTGTTTTTT. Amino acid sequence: CASTVAGPVGELFF.

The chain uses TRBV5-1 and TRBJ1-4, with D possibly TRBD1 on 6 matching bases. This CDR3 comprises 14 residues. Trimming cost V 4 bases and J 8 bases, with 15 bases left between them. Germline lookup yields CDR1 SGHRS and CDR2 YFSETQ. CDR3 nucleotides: TGCGCCAGCAGCCTCAGGGGCCCTGGCGAAAAACTGTTTTTT. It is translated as CASSLRGPGEKLFF.

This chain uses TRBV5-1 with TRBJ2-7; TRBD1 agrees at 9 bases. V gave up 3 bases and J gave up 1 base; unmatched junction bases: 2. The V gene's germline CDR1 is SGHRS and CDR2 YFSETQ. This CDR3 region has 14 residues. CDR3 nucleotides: TGCGCCAGCAGCTGGGGGACAGGGTCCTACGAGCAGTACTTC. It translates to CASSWGTGSYEQYF.

The CDR3 region has the DNA TGTGCCAGCAGTGCATCCATCGGACTAGCGCTTTACGAGCAGTACTTC. Translated: CASSASIGLALYEQYF. This sequence joins TRBV28 and TRBJ2-7; 9 nucleotides align to TRBD2. After removal of 5 bases from V and 4 bases from J, the junction contained 12 bases not matched to a gene. The CDR3 covers 16 residues. Germline V CDR1 and CDR2: MDHEN, SYDVKM. Full variable domain (rest looked up from reference TRBV28 and TRBJ2-7): DVKVTQSSRYLVKRTGEKVFLECVQDMDHENMFWYRQDPGLGLRLIYFSYDVKMKEKGDIPEGYSVSREKKERFSLILESASTNQTSMYLCASSASIGLALYEQYFGPGTRLTVT.

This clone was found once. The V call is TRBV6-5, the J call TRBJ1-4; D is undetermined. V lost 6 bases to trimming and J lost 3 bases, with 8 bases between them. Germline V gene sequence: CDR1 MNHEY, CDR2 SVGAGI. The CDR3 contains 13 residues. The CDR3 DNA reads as TGTGCCAGCAGGAGGTCGTCTAATGAAAAACTGTTTTTT. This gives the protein CASRRSSNEKLFF.

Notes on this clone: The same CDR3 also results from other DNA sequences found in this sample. CDR3 nucleotide sequence: TGTGCCAGCAGCCCAGACAGGGGGTACGAGCAGTACTTC. This codes for CASSPDRGYEQYF. V and J are TRBV5-6 and TRBJ2-7; 9 nucleotides line up with TRBD1. The germline V gene has CDR1 SGHDT and CDR2 YYEEEE. Losses at the gene ends were 4 bases for V and 4 bases for J; bases not matched to a gene: 3. The CDR3 extends over 13 amino acids.

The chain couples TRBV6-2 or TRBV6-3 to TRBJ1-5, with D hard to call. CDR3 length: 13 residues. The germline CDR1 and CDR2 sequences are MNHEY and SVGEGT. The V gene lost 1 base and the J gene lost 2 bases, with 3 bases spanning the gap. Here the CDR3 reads CASSYLGNQPQHF. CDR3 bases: TGTGCCAGCAGTTACTTGGGCAATCAGCCCCAGCATTTT.

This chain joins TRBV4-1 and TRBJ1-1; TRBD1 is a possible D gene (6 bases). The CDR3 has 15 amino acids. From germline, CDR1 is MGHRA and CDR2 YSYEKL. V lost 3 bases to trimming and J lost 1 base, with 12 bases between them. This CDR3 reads CASSQHRDTNTEAFF. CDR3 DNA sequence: TGCGCCAGCAGCCAGCACCGGGACACGAACACTGAAGCTTTCTTT.

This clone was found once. The chain's CDR3 is CASSPPADGYEQYF. The DNA for the CDR3 is TGTGCCAGCTCACCGCCCGCCGACGGTTACGAGCAGTACTTC. J is TRBJ2-7 and V is TRBV18; no definite D call. V dropped 3 bases and J dropped 4 bases, with 13 bases sitting between them. This CDR3 spans 14 amino acids. Germline CDR1 reads KGHSH; CDR2 reads LQKENI. Full variable domain (rest looked up from reference TRBV18 and TRBJ2-7): NAGVMQNPRHLVRRRGQEARLRCSPMKGHSHVYWYRQLPEEGLKFMVYLQKENIIDESGMPKERFSAEFPKEGPSILRIQQVVRGDSAAYFCASSPPADGYEQYFGPGTRLTVT.

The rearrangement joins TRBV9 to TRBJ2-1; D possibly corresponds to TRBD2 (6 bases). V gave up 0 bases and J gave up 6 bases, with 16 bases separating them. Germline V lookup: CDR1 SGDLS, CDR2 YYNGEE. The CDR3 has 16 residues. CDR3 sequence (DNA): TGTGCCAGCAGCGTAGCCGGGACTGAGTTAACCAATGAGCAGTTCTTC. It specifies CASSVAGTELTNEQFF.

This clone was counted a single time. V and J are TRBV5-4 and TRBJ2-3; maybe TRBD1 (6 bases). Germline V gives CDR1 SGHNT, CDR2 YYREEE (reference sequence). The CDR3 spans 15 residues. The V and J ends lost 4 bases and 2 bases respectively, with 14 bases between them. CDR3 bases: TGTGCCAGCAGCACCCCGACAGGAGCCACAGATACGCAGTATTTT. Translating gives CASSTPTGATDTQYF.

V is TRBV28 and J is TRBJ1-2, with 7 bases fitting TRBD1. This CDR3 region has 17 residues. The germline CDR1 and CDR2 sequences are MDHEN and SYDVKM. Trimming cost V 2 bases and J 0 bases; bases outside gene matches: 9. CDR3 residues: CASSLDTGAGANYGYTF. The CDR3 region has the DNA TGTGCCAGCAGTTTAGATACAGGGGCGGGGGCTAACTATGGCTACACCTTC.

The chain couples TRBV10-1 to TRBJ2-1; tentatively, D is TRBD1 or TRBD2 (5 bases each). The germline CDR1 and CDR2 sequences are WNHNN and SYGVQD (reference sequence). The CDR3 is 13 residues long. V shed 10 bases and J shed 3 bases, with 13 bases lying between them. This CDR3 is CATGTADYNEQFF. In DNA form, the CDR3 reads TGCGCCACAGGGACGGCAGACTACAATGAGCAGTTCTTC.

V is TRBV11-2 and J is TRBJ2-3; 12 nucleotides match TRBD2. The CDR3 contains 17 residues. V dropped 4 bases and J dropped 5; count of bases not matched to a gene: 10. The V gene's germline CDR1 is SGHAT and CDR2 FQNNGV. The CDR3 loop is CASSSRLAGGRRDTQYF. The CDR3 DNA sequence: TGTGCCAGCAGCTCAAGGCTAGCGGGGGGGCGGCGAGATACGCAGTATTTT.

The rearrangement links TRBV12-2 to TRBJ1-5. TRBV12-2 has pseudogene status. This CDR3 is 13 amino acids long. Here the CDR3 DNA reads TGTGCAGTCCCCGGGAACGGCAATCAGCCCCAGCATTTT. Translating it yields CAVPGNGNQPQHF.

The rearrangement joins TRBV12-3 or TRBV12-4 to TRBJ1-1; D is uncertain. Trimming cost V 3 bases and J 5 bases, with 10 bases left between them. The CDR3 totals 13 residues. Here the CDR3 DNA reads TGTGCCAGCAGTTTGGAGCTGGTAACTGAAGCTTTCTTT. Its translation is CASSLELVTEAFF.

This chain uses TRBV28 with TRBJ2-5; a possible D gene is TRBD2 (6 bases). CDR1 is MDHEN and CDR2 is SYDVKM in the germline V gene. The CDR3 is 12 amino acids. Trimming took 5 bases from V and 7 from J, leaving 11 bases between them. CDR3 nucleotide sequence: TGTGCCAGCAGTGTCCGGAGGGGGACCCAGTACTTC. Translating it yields CASSVRRGTQYF. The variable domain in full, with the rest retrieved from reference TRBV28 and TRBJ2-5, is DVKVTQSSRYLVKRTGEKVFLECVQDMDHENMFWYRQDPGLGLRLIYFSYDVKMKEKGDIPEGYSVSREKKERFSLILESASTNQTSMYLCASSVRRGTQYFGPGTRLLVL.

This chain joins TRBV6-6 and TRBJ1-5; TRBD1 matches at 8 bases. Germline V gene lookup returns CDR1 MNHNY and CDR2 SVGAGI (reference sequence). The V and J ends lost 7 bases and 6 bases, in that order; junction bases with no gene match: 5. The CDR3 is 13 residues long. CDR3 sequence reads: CASKQGEGQPQHF. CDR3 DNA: TGTGCCAGCAAACAGGGGGAGGGTCAGCCCCAGCATTTT.

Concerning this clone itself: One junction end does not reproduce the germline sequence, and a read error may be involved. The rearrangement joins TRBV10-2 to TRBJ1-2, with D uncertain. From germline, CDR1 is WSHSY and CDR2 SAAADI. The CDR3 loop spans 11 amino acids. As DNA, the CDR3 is TGCGCCAGCGGTGAAAACTATGGCTACACCTTC. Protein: CASGENYGYTF.